Many counts were recorded for the clone carrying this TCR beta chain. Its antigen is currently unknown. Libraries were prepared by immunoSEQ multiplex PCR; TCRdb keeps only in-frame clonotypes and omits some of them. Seen here are roughly 640,000 clones, approximately 74% observed once, and the top ten hold roughly 1.7%. Deletions cut 0 bases from V and 4 bases from J, with 10 bases between. Germline V gene lookup returns CDR1 LGHNA and CDR2 YNFKEQ. The CDR3 has 15 amino acids. The source of the sample is a study of shared clonotypes between healthy human individuals. Whole-study context: Donors, aged 18 to 49, were a couple of women and three men.

Findings of the study overall: Between four donors, naive CD4 clonotypes were shared at a level of about 5.3%. Naive subsets generally had larger estimated richness than memory subsets.

Healthy adults negative for HIV, lacking recent acute infections or vaccinations, served as donors. The V gene is TRBV4-2, the J gene TRBJ2-1; D ambiguous. The source of this sequence is a woman in her twenties or thirties in good health. The sequencing sample was made of memory CD4+ T cells sorted from blood. Subset described: CD45RA-negative fraction. CDR3 loop: CASSQDPGRYNEQFF. CDR3 sequence (DNA): TGTGCCAGCAGCCAAGACCCGGGCCGATACAATGAGCAGTTCTTC.